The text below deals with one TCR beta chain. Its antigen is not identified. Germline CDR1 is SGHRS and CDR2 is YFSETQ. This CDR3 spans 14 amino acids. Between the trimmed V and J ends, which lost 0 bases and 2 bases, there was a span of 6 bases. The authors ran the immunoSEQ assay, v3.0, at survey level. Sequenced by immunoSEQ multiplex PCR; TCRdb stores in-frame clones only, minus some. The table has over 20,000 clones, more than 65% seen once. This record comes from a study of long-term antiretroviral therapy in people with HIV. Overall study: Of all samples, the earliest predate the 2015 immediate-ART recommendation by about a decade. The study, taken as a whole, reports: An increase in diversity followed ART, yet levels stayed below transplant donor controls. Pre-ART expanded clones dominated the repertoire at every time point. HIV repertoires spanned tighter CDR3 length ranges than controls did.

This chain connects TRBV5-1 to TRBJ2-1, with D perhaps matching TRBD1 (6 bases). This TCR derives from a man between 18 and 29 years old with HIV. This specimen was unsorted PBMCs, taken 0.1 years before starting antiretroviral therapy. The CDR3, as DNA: TGCGCCAGCAGCTTGGCAGGGGCCTACAATGAGCAGTTCTTC. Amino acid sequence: CASSLAGAYNEQFF.